Listed below are T cell receptor beta chains from one sample, sequenced in a study of T cell changes during pregnancy in multiple sclerosis. Profiled with immunoSEQ multiplex PCR; TCRdb holds only in-frame clones, not every one. The sample holds fewer than 100,000 clones; 75% to 90% are singletons and the top ten take under 2.5%. This material consisted of peripheral blood, taken before pregnancy. Source of these receptors: a female donor with multiple sclerosis, enrolled in a pregnancy study. The CDR3 runs from the conserved cysteine through the conserved F or W. D genes are given only for firm matches. Rows may omit the clone size; those that give it use once, few, many or a size class.

>.|TRBV5-6|.|13|TRBJ1-1
CASSRGYRVEAFF
>.|TRBV19|.|14|TRBJ2-3
CASSVKKRADTQYF
>.|TRBV6-5|.|14|TRBJ2-2
CASSLNGDSGELFF
>.|TRBV7-9|.|17|TRBJ2-7
CASSRYSGGIGEDEQYF
>TRBD1|TRBV2|.|13|TRBJ1-1
CASKLLLTGEAFF
>TRBD1|TRBV28|.|16|TRBJ1-5
CASSFRRGRSNQPQHF
>.|TRBV28|few|12|TRBJ1-2
CASSPGSYGYTF
>.|TRBV9|.|15|TRBJ2-1
CASSGGSGAYNEQFF
>TRBD2|TRBV6-4|.|17|TRBJ2-3
CASSDSASGEGTDTQYF
>.|TRBV5-1|.|13|TRBJ2-1
CASSLAAHNEQFF
>.|TRBV29-1|.|13|TRBJ1-2
CSVEDPPYYGYTF
>TRBD1|TRBV5-4|.|15|TRBJ1-4
CASSRQGWVNEKLFF
>TRBD1|TRBV5-1|.|15|TRBJ2-1
CASSSSGTAYNEQFF
>.|TRBV4-3|.|13|TRBJ2-2
CASSQLNTGELFF
>TRBD1|TRBV29-1|.|12|TRBJ2-1
CRDTGQGYEQFF
>.|TRBV11-1|.|16|TRBJ2-7
CASSALGRGRPYEQYF
>.|TRBV5-4|.|13|TRBJ1-1
CASSLIGEAEAFF
>.|TRBV5-1|.|14|TRBJ2-5
CASSLGTTQETQYF
>.|TRBV2|.|13|TRBJ1-1
CASSVGANTEAFF
>.|TRBV30|.|16|TRBJ1-4
CAWSAGGGRISEKLFF
>TRBD1|TRBV5-1|.|15|TRBJ1-2
CASSTEQGAGYGYTF
>.|TRBV7-3|.|13|TRBJ2-5
CASSLRARETQYF
>TRBD1|TRBV7-3|many|14|TRBJ1-1
CASSLTGSDTEAFF
>.|TRBV2|once|15|TRBJ2-6
CASGGIQSGANVLTF
>.|TRBV19|.|16|TRBJ1-3
CASSPYRVSSGNTIYF
>.|TRBV9|.|15|TRBJ1-2
CASSGQQGGLGGYTF
>TRBD2|TRBV27|.|19|TRBJ2-2
CASSRHVAGGTRGGGELFF
>TRBD2|TRBV5-4|few|16|TRBJ2-2
CASSLPPGGDTGELFF
>TRBD1|TRBV18|.|14|TRBJ1-1
CASSQGARGTEAFF
>TRBD1|TRBV11-2|.|16|TRBJ1-1
CASSRNRGRVNTEAFF
>TRBD1|TRBV30|.|16|TRBJ2-1
CAWSLNRDRVSNEQFF
>.|TRBV19|.|17|TRBJ1-5
CASSLPYYAPRNQPQHF
>TRBD1|TRBV6-1|once|14|TRBJ1-2
CASAVRGKDYGYTF
>TRBD2|TRBV5-6|few|18|TRBJ2-1
CASAFLTSGGLSYNEQFF
>.|TRBV6-6|.|14|TRBJ1-1
CASTLSRGNTEAFF
>.|TRBV5-1|.|14|TRBJ2-7
CASSQDRLWYEQYF
>.|TRBV7-9|.|12|TRBJ1-1
CASSLVPGGAFF
>TRBD2|TRBV13|once|15|TRBJ2-7
CASSDAKRGRYEQYF
>TRBD2|TRBV10-2|.|15|TRBJ2-1
CASRPPAGDYNEQFF
>.|TRBV11-3|.|13|TRBJ1-2
CASSLDRRAGYTF
>TRBD1|TRBV25-1|.|17|TRBJ1-5
CASSEPGTGGPYQPQHF
>.|TRBV4-2|.|16|TRBJ2-5
CASSQEQRLSQETQYF
>TRBD2|TRBV29-1|.|13|TRBJ2-3
CSVGLAGGLKQYF
>.|TRBV5-1|.|18|TRBJ1-4
CASSLVPSGDSTNEKLFF
>.|TRBV6-1|.|16|TRBJ1-2
CASSDIMSRSLDGYTF
>.|TRBV6-1|.|14|TRBJ2-2
CASSEGGASGELFF